This is a list of T cell receptor beta chains from one sample in a study of tumor-infiltrating lymphocytes in oesophageal squamous cell carcinoma. MiXCR, applied by TCRdb to the PCR reads, yields one record per CDR3 protein. The sample holds some 10,000 distinct CDR3 sequences, approximately 64% seen once. Sequenced input: esophageal tumor tissue. Every receptor here comes from a female donor with esophageal squamous cell carcinoma. CDR3s include the opening cysteine and the closing phenylalanine or tryptophan. The order of the fields is J gene, D gene, clone size, V gene, CDR3 DNA, CDR3 protein. The D gene is left open where the match is weak. Clone sizes are given selectively: once, few, many, or a class where the clone is expanded.

J: TRBJ2-1; D: NA; size: NA; V: TRBV28; DNA: TGTGCCAGCAGTTTAGAATACAATGAGCAGTTCTTC; CDR3: CASSLEYNEQFF
J: TRBJ1-2; D: NA; size: few; V: TRBV7-9; DNA: TGTGCCAGCAGCCTCTCACAGGGAGGGTATGGCTACACCTTC; CDR3: CASSLSQGGYGYTF
J: TRBJ2-3; D: TRBD2; size: NA; V: TRBV7-6; DNA: TGTGCTAGCAGCTTAAGTAGGGCGGGAGAGCGCCGCCGATGGGATACGCAGTATTTT; CDR3: CASSLSRAGERRRWDTQYF
J: TRBJ2-2; D: TRBD2; size: NA; V: TRBV28; DNA: TGTGCCAGCAGTAAGCGGGAGGGCCGGACCGGGGAGCTGTTTTTT; CDR3: CASSKREGRTGELFF
J: TRBJ2-3; D: NA; size: NA; V: TRBV20-1; DNA: TGCAGTGCTAGAAAGGCTAGCCCAGATACGCAGTATTTT; CDR3: CSARKASPDTQYF
J: TRBJ2-1; D: TRBD2; size: NA; V: TRBV7-8; DNA: TGTGCCAGCAGCTCCCCATATATCGGACTAGCCCTGGATGAGCAGTTCTTC; CDR3: CASSSPYIGLALDEQFF
J: TRBJ2-4; D: NA; size: NA; V: TRBV27; DNA: TGTGCCAGCAGTAGGCAGGGGCGTCTAGCCAAAAACATTCAGTACTTC; CDR3: CASSRQGRLAKNIQYF
J: TRBJ1-2; D: NA; size: large; V: TRBV7-2; DNA: TGTGCCAGCAGCTTAGCTGGACCATATGGCTACACCTTC; CDR3: CASSLAGPYGYTF
J: TRBJ2-3; D: TRBD2; size: NA; V: TRBV7-3; DNA: TGTGCCAGCAGCTTAACGGTGTTAGCGGGACTTTCTTACACAGATACGCAGTATTTT; CDR3: CASSLTVLAGLSYTDTQYF
J: TRBJ1-1; D: NA; size: many; V: TRBV27; DNA: TGTGCCAGCAGTTTATTGGGTACCTGGGAGGACACTGAAGCTTTCTTT; CDR3: CASSLLGTWEDTEAFF
J: TRBJ2-1; D: TRBD1; size: few; V: TRBV5-1; DNA: TGCGCCAGCAGCTGGACAGGGTCGAATGAGCAGTTCTTC; CDR3: CASSWTGSNEQFF
J: TRBJ2-3; D: TRBD2; size: once; V: TRBV7-6; DNA: TGTGCCAGCAGCTTAGTGGGGACTAACCCCCTCACAGATACGCAGTATTTT; CDR3: CASSLVGTNPLTDTQYF
J: TRBJ2-1; D: NA; size: NA; V: TRBV6-1; DNA: TGTGCCACAACACTGGCCAGCTCCTACAATGAGCAGTTCTTC; CDR3: CATTLASSYNEQFF
J: TRBJ2-3; D: NA; size: NA; V: TRBV12-3/TRBV12-4; DNA: TGTGCCAGCAGTCCTAGGGACGTTAGCTCTTCCACAGATACGCAGTATTTT; CDR3: CASSPRDVSSSTDTQYF
J: TRBJ2-1; D: NA; size: NA; V: TRBV7-8; DNA: TGTGCCAGCAGCATTAAGGGCCCTCCGGGCGTTGAGCAGTTCTTC; CDR3: CASSIKGPPGVEQFF
J: TRBJ2-5; D: NA; size: NA; V: TRBV27; DNA: TGTGCCAGCAGTTACAACGGGGAGACCCAGTACTTC; CDR3: CASSYNGETQYF
J: TRBJ1-1; D: NA; size: once; V: TRBV6-5; DNA: TGTGCCAGCAGTGGCCGGGAGGGGGGTTACAGGAACACTGAAGCTTTCTTT; CDR3: CASSGREGGYRNTEAFF
J: TRBJ1-5; D: NA; size: NA; V: TRBV7-8; DNA: TGTGCCAGCAGCTTAGAAGGAGGGAGCAATCAGCCCCAGCATTTT; CDR3: CASSLEGGSNQPQHF
J: TRBJ2-7; D: TRBD2; size: NA; V: TRBV9; DNA: TGTGCCAGCAGCGTAGGGGGAAATGTAGCGGGGGTTTACGAGCAGTACTTC; CDR3: CASSVGGNVAGVYEQYF
J: TRBJ2-7; D: NA; size: medium-sized; V: TRBV7-9; DNA: TGTGCCAGCAGCTTATCCGGGGACGAGCAGTACTTC; CDR3: CASSLSGDEQYF
J: TRBJ2-7; D: NA; size: NA; V: TRBV7-4; DNA: TGTGCCAGCAGCTTAGGAAAGGGTTCCTACGAGCAGTACTTC; CDR3: CASSLGKGSYEQYF
J: TRBJ2-2; D: TRBD2; size: NA; V: TRBV7-8; DNA: TGTGCCATCCCAGGGGGACTAGCGGGGGGGCCGTATACCGGGGAGCTGTTTTTT; CDR3: CAIPGGLAGGPYTGELFF